A selection of T cell receptor beta chains follows, all from one sample in a study of cytomegalovirus exposure and HLA in healthy donors. Sequencing used immunoSEQ multiplex PCR; TCRdb keeps in-frame clones, though not all of them. The table shows approximately 50,000 clones, with roughly 75% occurring only once. Sequences were obtained from PBMCs. The receptors come from a young man in good health and CMV-seropositive. CDR3s include the opening cysteine and the closing phenylalanine or tryptophan. The D gene is left open where the match is weak. Size is stated for part of the rows, as once, few or many counts, or as a class when the clone is expanded.

v_call	d_call	j_call	clone_size	cdr3_aa	cdr3_nt
TRBV27	NA	TRBJ1-6	NA	CASRPSSYNSPLHF	TGTGCCAGTCGTCCGAGCTCCTATAATTCACCCCTCCACTTT
TRBV7-9	NA	TRBJ1-2	NA	CSSSSTRNYGYTF	TGTTCCAGCAGCTCAACTAGAAACTATGGCTACACCTTC
TRBV15	TRBD2	TRBJ2-7	NA	CATSTGGGEQYF	TGTGCCACCAGCACGGGGGGAGGCGAGCAGTACTTC
TRBV30	NA	TRBJ1-4	NA	CAWSVLREKLFF	TGTGCCTGGAGTGTACTACGGGAAAAACTGTTTTTT
TRBV5-1	TRBD1	TRBJ2-1	few	CASSRDSYNEQFF	TGCGCCAGCAGTCGGGACAGCTACAATGAGCAGTTCTTC
TRBV2	TRBD1	TRBJ2-7	NA	CASSAGQTYEQYF	TGTGCCAGCAGTGCGGGACAGACCTACGAGCAGTACTTC
TRBV4-1	NA	TRBJ1-2	NA	CASSQGRVSSNYGYTF	TGCGCCAGCAGCCAAGGCAGGGTTTCCAGTAACTATGGCTACACCTTC
TRBV4-1	TRBD2	TRBJ2-4	NA	CASRFEGGDIQYF	TGCGCCAGCAGGTTTGAGGGAGGGGACATTCAGTACTTC
TRBV29-1	TRBD1	TRBJ2-3	NA	CSGALGTGGTDTQYF	TGCAGCGGGGCCCTTGGGACAGGAGGTACAGATACGCAGTATTTT
TRBV9	TRBD1	TRBJ1-4	NA	CASSPGTGGASSARVKLFF	TGTGCCAGCAGCCCAGGGACAGGGGGCGCCTCATCTGCACGGGTAAAACTGTTTTTT
TRBV10-2	NA	TRBJ2-7	NA	CASRMTRPPYEQYF	TGCGCCAGCAGAATGACTAGACCCCCCTACGAGCAGTACTTC
TRBV15	TRBD1	TRBJ1-1	NA	CATSRGDSLLEAFF	TGTGCCACCAGCAGAGGGGACAGCCTGCTTGAAGCTTTCTTT
TRBV19	TRBD2	TRBJ2-5	NA	CAIGTSGGKTQYF	TGTGCCATAGGGACTAGCGGGGGTAAGACCCAGTACTTC
TRBV9	TRBD2	TRBJ2-5	NA	CASSVGAGEETQYF	TGTGCCAGCAGCGTAGGTGCGGGGGAGGAGACCCAGTACTTC
TRBV5-8	NA	TRBJ1-6	NA	CASSLEGQVNSPLHF	TGTGCCAGCAGCTTGGAGGGGCAGGTAAATTCACCCCTCCACTTT
TRBV19	TRBD1	TRBJ1-2	NA	CASLTPWDRGPPGAGGYTF	TGTGCCAGTTTGACGCCCTGGGACAGGGGGCCGCCAGGGGCTGGTGGCTACACCTTC
TRBV18	NA	TRBJ1-4	NA	CASSPPGQLNEKLFF	TGTGCCAGCTCGCCACCGGGACAACTAAATGAAAAACTGTTTTTT
TRBV5-1	NA	TRBJ2-2	NA	CASSLGEMNTGELFF	TGCGCCAGCAGCCTAGGAGAAATGAACACCGGGGAGCTGTTTTTT
TRBV7-3	TRBD2	TRBJ2-3	NA	CASSLNGGGGTDTQYF	TGTGCCAGCAGCTTAAATGGCGGGGGAGGCACAGATACGCAGTATTTT
TRBV5-1	NA	TRBJ1-5	NA	CASSLRGLSNQPQHF	TGCGCCAGCAGCTTGCGAGGGTTGAGCAATCAGCCCCAGCATTTT
TRBV13	TRBD2	TRBJ2-1	NA	CASTKRGSSYNEQFF	TGTGCCAGCACTAAGCGGGGGAGCTCCTACAATGAGCAGTTCTTC
TRBV5-1	TRBD2	TRBJ2-3	few	CASSLASRTSGTDTQYF	TGCGCCAGCAGCTTGGCCTCTAGGACTAGCGGTACAGATACGCAGTATTTT